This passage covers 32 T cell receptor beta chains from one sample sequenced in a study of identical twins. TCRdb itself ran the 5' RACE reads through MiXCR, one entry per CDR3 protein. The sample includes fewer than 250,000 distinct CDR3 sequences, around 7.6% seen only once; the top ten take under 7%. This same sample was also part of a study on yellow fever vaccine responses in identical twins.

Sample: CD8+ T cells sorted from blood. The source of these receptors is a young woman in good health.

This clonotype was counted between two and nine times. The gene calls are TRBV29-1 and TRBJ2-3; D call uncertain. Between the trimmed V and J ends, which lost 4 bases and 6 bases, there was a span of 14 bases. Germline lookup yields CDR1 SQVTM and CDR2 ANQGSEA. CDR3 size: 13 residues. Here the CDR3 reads CSVGGRVGDTQYF. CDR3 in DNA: TGCAGCGTTGGAGGTAGGGTGGGGGATACGCAGTATTTT.

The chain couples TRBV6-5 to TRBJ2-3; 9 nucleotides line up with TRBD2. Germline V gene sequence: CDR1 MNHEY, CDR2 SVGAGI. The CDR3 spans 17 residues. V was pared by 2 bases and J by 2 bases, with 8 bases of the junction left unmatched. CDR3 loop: CASSYGSSGTNTDTQYF. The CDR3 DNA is TGTGCCAGCAGTTACGGTTCTAGCGGGACCAACACAGATACGCAGTATTTT.

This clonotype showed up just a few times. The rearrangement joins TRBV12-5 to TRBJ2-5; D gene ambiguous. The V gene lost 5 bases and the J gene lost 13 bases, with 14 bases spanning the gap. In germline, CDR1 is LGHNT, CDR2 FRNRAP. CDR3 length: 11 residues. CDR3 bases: TGTGCTAGTGGTCCGGAAATCCCCCGGTACTTC. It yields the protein CASGPEIPRYF.

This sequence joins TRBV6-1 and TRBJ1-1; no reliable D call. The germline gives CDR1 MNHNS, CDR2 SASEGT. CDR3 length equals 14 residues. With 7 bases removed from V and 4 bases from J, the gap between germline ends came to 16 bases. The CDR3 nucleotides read TGTGCCAGCACAAAAGCGGAGCGAGTCACTGAAGCTTTCTTT. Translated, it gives CASTKAERVTEAFF.

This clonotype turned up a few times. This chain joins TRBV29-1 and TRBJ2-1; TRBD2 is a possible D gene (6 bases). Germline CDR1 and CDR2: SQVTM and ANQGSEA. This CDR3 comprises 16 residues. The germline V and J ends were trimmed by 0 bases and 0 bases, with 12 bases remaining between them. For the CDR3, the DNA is TGCAGCGTTGAAGATCTGACCGGGAGCTCCTACAATGAGCAGTTCTTC. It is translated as CSVEDLTGSSYNEQFF.

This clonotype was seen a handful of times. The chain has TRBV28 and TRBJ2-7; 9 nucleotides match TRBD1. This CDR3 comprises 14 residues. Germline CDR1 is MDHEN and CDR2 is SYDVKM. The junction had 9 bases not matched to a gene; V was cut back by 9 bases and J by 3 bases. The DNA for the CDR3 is TGTGCCAGTACCTCGGGGACAGGGATCTACGAGCAGTACGTC. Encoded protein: CASTSGTGIYEQYV.

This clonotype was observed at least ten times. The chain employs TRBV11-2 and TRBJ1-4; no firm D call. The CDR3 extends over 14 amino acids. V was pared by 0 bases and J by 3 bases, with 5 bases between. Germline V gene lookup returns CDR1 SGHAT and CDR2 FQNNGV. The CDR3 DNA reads TGTGCCAGCAGCTTAGAAGTTGCTAATGAAAAACTGTTTTTT. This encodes CASSLEVANEKLFF. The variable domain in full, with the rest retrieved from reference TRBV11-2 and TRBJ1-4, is EAGVAQSPRYKIIEKRQSVAFWCNPISGHATLYWYQQILGQGPKLLIQFQNNGVVDDSQLPKDRFSAERLKGVDSTLKIQPAKLEDSAVYLCASSLEVANEKLFFGSGTQLSVL.

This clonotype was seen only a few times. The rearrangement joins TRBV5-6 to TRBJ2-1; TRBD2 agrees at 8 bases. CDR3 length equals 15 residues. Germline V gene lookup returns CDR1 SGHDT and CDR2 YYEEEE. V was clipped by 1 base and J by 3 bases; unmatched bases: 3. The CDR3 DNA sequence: TGTGCCAGCAGCTTGACACTAGCGGTCTACAATGAGCAGTTCTTC. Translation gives CASSLTLAVYNEQFF.

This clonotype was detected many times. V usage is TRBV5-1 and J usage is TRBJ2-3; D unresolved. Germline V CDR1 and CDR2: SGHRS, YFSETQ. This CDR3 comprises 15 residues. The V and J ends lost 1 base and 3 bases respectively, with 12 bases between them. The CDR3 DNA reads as TGCGCCAGCAGCTTGTTGGGTAGGGATACAGATACGCAGTATTTT. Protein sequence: CASSLLGRDTDTQYF.

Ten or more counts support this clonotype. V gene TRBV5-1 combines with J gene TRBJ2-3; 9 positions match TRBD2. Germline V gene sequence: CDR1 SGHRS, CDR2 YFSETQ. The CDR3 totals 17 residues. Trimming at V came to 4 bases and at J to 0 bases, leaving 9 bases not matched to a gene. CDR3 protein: CASSLKTSGTSTDTQYF. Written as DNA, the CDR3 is TGCGCCAGCAGCCTAAAGACTAGCGGTACTAGCACAGATACGCAGTATTTT.

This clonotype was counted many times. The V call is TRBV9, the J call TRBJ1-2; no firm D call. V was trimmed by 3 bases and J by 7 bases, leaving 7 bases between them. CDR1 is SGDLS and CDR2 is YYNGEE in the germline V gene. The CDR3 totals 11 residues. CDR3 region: CASSGRSGYTF. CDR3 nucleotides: TGTGCCAGCAGCGGGAGGAGTGGCTACACCTTC.

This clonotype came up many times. In DNA, the CDR3 is TGTGCCAGCAGTTTGCTGACGGGAGGGACCGGGGAGCTGTTTTTT. Its translation: CASSLLTGGTGELFF. The V gene is TRBV28, the J gene TRBJ2-2; 8 bases map to TRBD2. CDR3 size: 15 residues. After removal of 3 bases from V and 5 bases from J, the junction contained 5 bases not matched to a gene. Germline V gene lookup returns CDR1 MDHEN and CDR2 SYDVKM. The variable domain in full, with the rest retrieved from reference TRBV28 and TRBJ2-2, is DVKVTQSSRYLVKRTGEKVFLECVQDMDHENMFWYRQDPGLGLRLIYFSYDVKMKEKGDIPEGYSVSREKKERFSLILESASTNQTSMYLCASSLLTGGTGELFFGEGSRLTVL.

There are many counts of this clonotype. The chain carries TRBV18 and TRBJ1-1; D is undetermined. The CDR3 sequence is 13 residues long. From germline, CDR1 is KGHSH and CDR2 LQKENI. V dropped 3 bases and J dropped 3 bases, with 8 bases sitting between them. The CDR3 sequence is CASSPYVDTEAFF. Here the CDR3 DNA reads TGTGCCAGCTCACCTTACGTGGACACTGAAGCTTTCTTT.

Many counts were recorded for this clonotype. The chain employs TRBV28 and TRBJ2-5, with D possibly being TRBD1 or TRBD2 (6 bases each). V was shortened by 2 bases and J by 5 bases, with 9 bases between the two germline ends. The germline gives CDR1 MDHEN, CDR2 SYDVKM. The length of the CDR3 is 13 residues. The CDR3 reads CASSLRGAETQYF. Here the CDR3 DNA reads TGTGCCAGCAGTTTAAGGGGGGCTGAGACCCAGTACTTC.

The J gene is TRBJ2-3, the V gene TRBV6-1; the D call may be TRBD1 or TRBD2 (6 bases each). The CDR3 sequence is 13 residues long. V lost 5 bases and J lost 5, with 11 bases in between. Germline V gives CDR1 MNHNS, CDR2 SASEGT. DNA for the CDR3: TGTGCCAGCAGTCTGGGGGGCATAGATACGCAGTATTTT. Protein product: CASSLGGIDTQYF.

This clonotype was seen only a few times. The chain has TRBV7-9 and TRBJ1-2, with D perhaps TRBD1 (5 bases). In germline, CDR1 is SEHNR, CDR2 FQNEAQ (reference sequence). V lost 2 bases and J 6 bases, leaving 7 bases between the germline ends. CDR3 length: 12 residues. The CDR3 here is CASSLWGDGYTF. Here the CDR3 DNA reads TGTGCCAGCAGCTTATGGGGGGATGGCTACACCTTC. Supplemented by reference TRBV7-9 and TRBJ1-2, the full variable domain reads DTGVSQNPRHKITKRGQNVTFRCDPISEHNRLYWYRQTLGQGPEFLTYFQNEAQLEKSRLLSDRFSAERPKGSFSTLEIQRTEQGDSAMYLCASSLWGDGYTFGSGTRLTVV.

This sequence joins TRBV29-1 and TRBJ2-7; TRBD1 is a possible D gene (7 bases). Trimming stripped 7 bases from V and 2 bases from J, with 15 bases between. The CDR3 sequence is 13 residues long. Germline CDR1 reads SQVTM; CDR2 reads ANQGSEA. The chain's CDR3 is CSALGGQTYEQYF. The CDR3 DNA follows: TGCAGCGCTCTCGGGGGACAGACCTACGAGCAGTACTTC.

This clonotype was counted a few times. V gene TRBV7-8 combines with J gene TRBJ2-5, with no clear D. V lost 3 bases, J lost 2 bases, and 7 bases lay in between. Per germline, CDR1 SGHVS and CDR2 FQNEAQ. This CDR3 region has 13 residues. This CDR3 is CASSFAYQETQYF. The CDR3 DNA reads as TGTGCCAGCAGCTTCGCATATCAAGAGACCCAGTACTTC.

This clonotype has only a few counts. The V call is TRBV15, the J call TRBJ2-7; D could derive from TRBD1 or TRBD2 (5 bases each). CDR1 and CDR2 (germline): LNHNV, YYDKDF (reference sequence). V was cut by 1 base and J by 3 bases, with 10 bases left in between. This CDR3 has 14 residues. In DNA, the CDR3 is TGTGCCACCAGCAGAGGACTACAGGACTACGAGCAGTACTTC. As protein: CATSRGLQDYEQYF.

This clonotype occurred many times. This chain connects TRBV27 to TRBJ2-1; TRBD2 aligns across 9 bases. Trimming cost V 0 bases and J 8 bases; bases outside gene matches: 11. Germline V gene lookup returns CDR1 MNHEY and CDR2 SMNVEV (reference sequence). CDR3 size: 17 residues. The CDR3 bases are TGTGCCAGCAGTTTATCCCGTAGCGGGGGCCTTAGAGATGAGCAGTTCTTC. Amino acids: CASSLSRSGGLRDEQFF.

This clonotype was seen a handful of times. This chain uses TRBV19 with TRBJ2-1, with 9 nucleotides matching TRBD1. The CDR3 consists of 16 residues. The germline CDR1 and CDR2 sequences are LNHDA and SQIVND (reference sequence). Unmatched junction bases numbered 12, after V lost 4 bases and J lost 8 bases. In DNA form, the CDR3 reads TGTGCCAGTAGTAGCGGACCGGGACAGGGTGAGGATGAGCAGTTCTTC. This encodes CASSSGPGQGEDEQFF.

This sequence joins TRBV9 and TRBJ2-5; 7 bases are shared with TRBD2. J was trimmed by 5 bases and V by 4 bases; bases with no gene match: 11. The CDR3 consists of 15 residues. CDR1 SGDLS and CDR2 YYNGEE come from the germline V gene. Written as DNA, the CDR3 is TGTGCCAGCAGCCCAGATGGGGGAGGGCCGGAGACCCAGTACTTC. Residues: CASSPDGGGPETQYF.

The CDR3 spells CASRDRGLDGELFF. CDR3 DNA sequence: TGTGCCAGCAGGGACAGGGGGCTGGACGGGGAGCTGTTTTTT. V and J are TRBV7-9 and TRBJ2-2, with TRBD1 identical over 11 bases. The V segment lost 6 bases and the J segment 7 bases; nucleotides outside the gene matches: 4. Germline V CDR1 and CDR2: SEHNR, FQNEAQ (reference sequence). The CDR3 totals 14 residues.

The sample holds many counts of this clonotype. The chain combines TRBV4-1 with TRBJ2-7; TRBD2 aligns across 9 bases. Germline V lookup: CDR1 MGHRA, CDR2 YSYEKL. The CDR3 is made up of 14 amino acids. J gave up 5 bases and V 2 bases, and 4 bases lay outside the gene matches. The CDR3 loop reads CASSQPGTSHEQYF. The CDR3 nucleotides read TGCGCCAGCAGCCAACCGGGGACTAGCCACGAGCAGTACTTC.

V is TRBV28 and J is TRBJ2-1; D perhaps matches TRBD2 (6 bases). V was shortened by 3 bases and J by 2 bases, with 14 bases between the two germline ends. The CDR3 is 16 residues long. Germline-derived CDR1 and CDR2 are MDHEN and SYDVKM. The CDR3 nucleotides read TGTGCCAGCAGTTTGACGCTTGGGGGGACCTACAATGAGCAGTTCTTC. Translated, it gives CASSLTLGGTYNEQFF.

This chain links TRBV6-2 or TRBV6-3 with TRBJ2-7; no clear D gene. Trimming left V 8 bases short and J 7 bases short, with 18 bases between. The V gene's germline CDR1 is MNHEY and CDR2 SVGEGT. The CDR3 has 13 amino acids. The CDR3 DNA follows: TGTGCCAGCGAGTCCGCGGAAACTCTGGAGCAGTACGTC. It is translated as CASESAETLEQYV.

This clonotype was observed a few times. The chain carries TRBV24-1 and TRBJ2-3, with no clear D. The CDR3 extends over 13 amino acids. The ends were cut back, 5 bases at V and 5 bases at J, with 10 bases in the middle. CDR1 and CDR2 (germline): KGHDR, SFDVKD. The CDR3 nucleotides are TGTGCCACCAGTGGGGTGGTTGAAGATACGCAGTATTTT. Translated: CATSGVVEDTQYF.

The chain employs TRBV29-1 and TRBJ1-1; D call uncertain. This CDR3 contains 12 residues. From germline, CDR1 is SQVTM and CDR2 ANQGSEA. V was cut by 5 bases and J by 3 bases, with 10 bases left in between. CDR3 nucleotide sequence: TGCAGCGTTCCCGATCGGGACACTGAAGCTTTCTTT. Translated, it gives CSVPDRDTEAFF.

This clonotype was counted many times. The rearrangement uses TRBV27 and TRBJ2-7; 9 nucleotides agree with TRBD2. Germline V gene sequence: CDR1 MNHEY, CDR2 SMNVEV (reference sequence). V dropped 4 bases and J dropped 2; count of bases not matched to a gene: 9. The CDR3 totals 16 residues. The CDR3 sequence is CASSSMFSSGTYEQYF. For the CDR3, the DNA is TGTGCCAGCAGTTCTATGTTCTCTAGCGGGACCTACGAGCAGTACTTC.

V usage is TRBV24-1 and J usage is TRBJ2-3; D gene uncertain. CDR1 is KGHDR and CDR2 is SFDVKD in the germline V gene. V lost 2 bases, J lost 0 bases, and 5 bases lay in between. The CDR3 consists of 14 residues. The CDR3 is CATSDYGSTDTQYF. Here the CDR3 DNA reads TGTGCCACCAGTGATTACGGTAGCACAGATACGCAGTATTTT.

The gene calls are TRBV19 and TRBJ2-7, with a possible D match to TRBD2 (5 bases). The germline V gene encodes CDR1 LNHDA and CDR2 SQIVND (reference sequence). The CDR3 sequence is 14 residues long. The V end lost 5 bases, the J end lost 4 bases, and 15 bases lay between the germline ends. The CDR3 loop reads CASSQDSEGYEQYV. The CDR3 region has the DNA TGTGCCAGTAGTCAGGATTCAGAGGGTTACGAGCAGTACGTC.

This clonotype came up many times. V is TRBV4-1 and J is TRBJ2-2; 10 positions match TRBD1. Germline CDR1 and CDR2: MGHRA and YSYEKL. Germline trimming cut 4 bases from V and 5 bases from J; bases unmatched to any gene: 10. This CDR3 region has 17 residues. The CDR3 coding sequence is TGCGCCAGCAGCCGCCCGAGACAGGGGGCCCGAACCGGGGAGCTGTTTTTT. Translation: CASSRPRQGARTGELFF.